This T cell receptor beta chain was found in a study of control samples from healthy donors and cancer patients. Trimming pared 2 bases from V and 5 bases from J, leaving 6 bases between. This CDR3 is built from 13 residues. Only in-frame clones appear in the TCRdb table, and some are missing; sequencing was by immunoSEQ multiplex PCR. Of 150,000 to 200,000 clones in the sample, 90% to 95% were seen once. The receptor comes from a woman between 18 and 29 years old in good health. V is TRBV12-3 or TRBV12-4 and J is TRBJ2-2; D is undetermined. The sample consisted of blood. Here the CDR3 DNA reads TGTGCCAGCAGTTTATCGGAAACCGGGGAGCTGTTTTTT. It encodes CASSLSETGELFF.